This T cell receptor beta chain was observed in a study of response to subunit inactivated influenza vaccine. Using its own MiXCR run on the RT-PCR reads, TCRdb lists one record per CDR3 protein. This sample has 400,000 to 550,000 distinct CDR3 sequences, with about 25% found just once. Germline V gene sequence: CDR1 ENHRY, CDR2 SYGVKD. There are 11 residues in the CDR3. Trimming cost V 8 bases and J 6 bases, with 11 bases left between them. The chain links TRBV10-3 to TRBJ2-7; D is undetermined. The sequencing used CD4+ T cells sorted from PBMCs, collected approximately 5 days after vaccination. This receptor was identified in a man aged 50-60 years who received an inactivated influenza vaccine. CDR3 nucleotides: TGTGCCATCTTGGTTGGACGCGAGCAGTACTTC. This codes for CAILVGREQYF.